These T cell receptor beta chains were read from a single sample in a study of human T cells and chemical hapten exposure. TCRdb redid the calling of the RACE reads with MiXCR, one entry per CDR3 protein. This table holds approximately 89,000 distinct CDR3 sequences, about 6.6% found once. Source: whole blood, taken in connection with sensitization to the hapten diphenylcyclopropenone (DPC). These receptors were collected from a woman in her 30s with alopecia areata. Some clones in this sample may be carry-over from other donors' samples. Both conserved end residues are trimmed from each CDR3. Fields, in order: CDR3 protein, J gene, clone size, V gene. A row's size may be missing; if present it is once, few, many or a size class.

CDR3 protein: SASSPYEGGGSYNEQF; J gene: TRBJ2-1; clone size: many; V gene: TRBV20-1
CDR3 protein: ASSTSVTEAF; J gene: TRBJ1-1; clone size: few; V gene: TRBV6-2/TRBV6-3
CDR3 protein: SVRQPGDEQF; J gene: TRBJ2-1; clone size: many; V gene: TRBV29-1
CDR3 protein: SALRDRGLTEAF; J gene: TRBJ1-1; clone size: NA; V gene: TRBV20-1
CDR3 protein: SARDPAGDTDTQY; J gene: TRBJ2-3; clone size: many; V gene: TRBV20-1
CDR3 protein: ASSPYRDRHGKLF; J gene: TRBJ1-4; clone size: few; V gene: TRBV12-3/TRBV12-4
CDR3 protein: ASSEDRDYGYT; J gene: TRBJ1-2; clone size: many; V gene: TRBV2
CDR3 protein: ASLEGRMKAF; J gene: TRBJ1-1; clone size: few; V gene: TRBV7-2
CDR3 protein: ASSPRTPNTEAF; J gene: TRBJ1-1; clone size: many; V gene: TRBV5-1
CDR3 protein: ASSSIRDGTNQPQH; J gene: TRBJ1-5; clone size: many; V gene: TRBV6-5
CDR3 protein: ATLPGRGGTDTQY; J gene: TRBJ2-3; clone size: many; V gene: TRBV6-1
CDR3 protein: ATSDPHEQGSDTQY; J gene: TRBJ2-3; clone size: few; V gene: TRBV24-1
CDR3 protein: ASSAGQGMNTEAF; J gene: TRBJ1-1; clone size: many; V gene: TRBV5-4
CDR3 protein: ASSNARPYEQY; J gene: TRBJ2-7; clone size: many; V gene: TRBV21-1
CDR3 protein: ASSLSLPGPTSTDTQY; J gene: TRBJ2-3; clone size: many; V gene: TRBV5-1
CDR3 protein: ASSSAYSNQPQH; J gene: TRBJ1-5; clone size: NA; V gene: TRBV12-3/TRBV12-4
CDR3 protein: SARTGPLSEAF; J gene: TRBJ1-1; clone size: many; V gene: TRBV20-1
CDR3 protein: ASSRTGHTEAF; J gene: TRBJ1-1; clone size: NA; V gene: TRBV19
CDR3 protein: ASSLEAGGTEAF; J gene: TRBJ1-1; clone size: many; V gene: TRBV7-9
CDR3 protein: SVILHGTRQF; J gene: TRBJ2-1; clone size: NA; V gene: TRBV29-1
CDR3 protein: ASSKGGREPQH; J gene: TRBJ1-5; clone size: many; V gene: TRBV6-5
CDR3 protein: SVQAQAPMDTQY; J gene: TRBJ2-3; clone size: many; V gene: TRBV29-1
CDR3 protein: SVEGGTDYGYT; J gene: TRBJ1-2; clone size: few; V gene: TRBV29-1
CDR3 protein: ASSFGGANTEAF; J gene: TRBJ1-1; clone size: few; V gene: TRBV6-1
CDR3 protein: SVVGGPTDTQY; J gene: TRBJ2-3; clone size: many; V gene: TRBV29-1
CDR3 protein: SALQRGGLNTEAF; J gene: TRBJ1-1; clone size: NA; V gene: TRBV20-1
CDR3 protein: ASSYPIGGTSGRPSSYNEQF; J gene: TRBJ2-1; clone size: many; V gene: TRBV5-1
CDR3 protein: ASSSRGANEKLF; J gene: TRBJ1-4; clone size: few; V gene: TRBV7-9
CDR3 protein: SVVTGANTEAF; J gene: TRBJ1-1; clone size: many; V gene: TRBV29-1
CDR3 protein: ASSQEGPSGNTIY; J gene: TRBJ1-3; clone size: many; V gene: TRBV4-2
CDR3 protein: ASSLDPSTEAF; J gene: TRBJ1-1; clone size: NA; V gene: TRBV11-2
CDR3 protein: ASSLGRGGREAF; J gene: TRBJ1-1; clone size: NA; V gene: TRBV7-8
CDR3 protein: ATNPGHGANVLT; J gene: TRBJ2-6; clone size: many; V gene: TRBV2
CDR3 protein: SATFSGTVGTDTQY; J gene: TRBJ2-3; clone size: many; V gene: TRBV20-1
CDR3 protein: SARGRSGEKLF; J gene: TRBJ1-4; clone size: many; V gene: TRBV20-1
CDR3 protein: ASSQVGRGAF; J gene: TRBJ1-1; clone size: many; V gene: TRBV3-1
CDR3 protein: ASSFTTGMDTEAF; J gene: TRBJ1-1; clone size: many; V gene: TRBV11-1
CDR3 protein: ASSLTGTGAYEQY; J gene: TRBJ2-7; clone size: many; V gene: TRBV7-3
CDR3 protein: ASSPPGQSAGNTIY; J gene: TRBJ1-3; clone size: many; V gene: TRBV12-3/TRBV12-4
CDR3 protein: ASSSYRGRDTEAF; J gene: TRBJ1-1; clone size: NA; V gene: TRBV11-2
CDR3 protein: ASGFAGNYGYT; J gene: TRBJ1-2; clone size: few; V gene: TRBV12-5
CDR3 protein: ASGMLQGIQPQH; J gene: TRBJ1-5; clone size: NA; V gene: TRBV6-6
CDR3 protein: ASAGPGTSGGNTQY; J gene: TRBJ2-3; clone size: NA; V gene: TRBV27
CDR3 protein: ASRWDYSNQPQH; J gene: TRBJ1-5; clone size: many; V gene: TRBV2
CDR3 protein: SVGRDSVTDTQY; J gene: TRBJ2-3; clone size: NA; V gene: TRBV29-1
CDR3 protein: SVEVGVIQY; J gene: TRBJ2-4; clone size: NA; V gene: TRBV29-1
CDR3 protein: SATELQTRPSTDTQY; J gene: TRBJ2-3; clone size: many; V gene: TRBV20-1
CDR3 protein: TSSPSDPGTNYGYT; J gene: TRBJ1-2; clone size: NA; V gene: TRBV4-1
CDR3 protein: ASSVGGADGNEQF; J gene: TRBJ2-1; clone size: many; V gene: TRBV9
CDR3 protein: SGADRGGTEAF; J gene: TRBJ1-1; clone size: many; V gene: TRBV29-1
CDR3 protein: ASTVTGASGNTIY; J gene: TRBJ1-3; clone size: many; V gene: TRBV25-1
CDR3 protein: SARDIRGESQPQH; J gene: TRBJ1-5; clone size: few; V gene: TRBV20-1
CDR3 protein: AWSPGGFGGEQF; J gene: TRBJ2-1; clone size: few; V gene: TRBV30